This TCR beta chain was obtained from a study of OX40 agonist ivuxolimab in advanced cancers. Regarding the study in general: Ivuxolimab was an agonistic, fully human IgG2 monoclonal antibody directed against OX40 (CD134), a costimulatory receptor. Intravenous ivuxolimab was administered to patients every 2 weeks at six dose levels: 0.01, 0.1, 0.3, 1.5, 3 and 10 mg/kg. Of the approximately 53 patients in dose escalation, approximately 20 had hepatocellular carcinoma, some 15 had melanoma, 9 had renal cell carcinoma and 9 had head and neck cancer. In the dose-escalation cohort, 82.7% of patients were male, and the mean age was approximately 60 years, with a range of about 23 to 85. Patients were allowed to have had prior anti-PD-1, anti-PD-L1 or anti-CTLA-4 therapy, and more than 35% of the dose-escalation patients had been treated with checkpoint inhibitors. Partial responses occurred in three dose-escalation patients: two with cutaneous melanoma and one with hepatocellular carcinoma. Peripheral TCRbeta sequencing was intended to test whether TCR sequence diversity was altered and clonal T-cell expansion was caused by ivuxolimab. The paper reports the monotherapy dose-escalation portion (N of about 51 patients) of the phase I ivuxolimab trial.

Genomic DNA was isolated from the sorted cells so that the TCRbeta CDR3 region could be sequenced. The immunoSEQ Assay was used to sequence the TCRbeta CDR3 regions. TCRdb took this table from immuneACCESS and kept in-frame rearrangements with V and J called. Such tables lack part of the clones; where checked against another copy, unresolved V genes explain under half of the gap, and the rest is unexplained. This sample lists roughly 76,000 clones; approximately 80% were detected once. The ten biggest clones cover 0.95% to 1.3% of the sample. This clone was observed once. Which antigen it targets is not known. Base-call qualities are not available, and no considerably larger clone is one nucleotide away. Results and caveats for the whole study, not just this receptor: In the 0.1-3.0 mg/kg groups, partial responders were among the patients with the lowest normalized peripheral clonal expansion, particularly in CD8+ T cells. After ivuxolimab, more expanded clones were found on average in CD8+ T cells than in CD4+ T cells. Clonal expansion of both CD4+ and CD8+ blood T cells was observed from baseline to week 6 at doses 0.1 to 3.0 mg/kg. Low levels of normalized T-cell clonal expansion were also seen in some nonresponding patients. The antigen specificity of the peripheral T cells that underwent clonal expansion was not determined.

Patients with autoimmune disease history or receiving systemic immunosuppression were excluded from the trial. Peripheral blood for TCR sequencing was drawn from every dose cohort at baseline, at cycle 4 day 1 and at cycle 7 day 1. The samples were taken from a phase I, first-in-human, multicenter, open-label dose-escalation trial of ivuxolimab. Adults with locally advanced or metastatic melanoma, renal cell carcinoma, hepatocellular carcinoma or head and neck squamous cell carcinoma were enrolled in the trial. Before TCR sequencing, CD4+ T cells and CD8+ T cells were sorted from peripheral blood as separate populations. Counted from cysteine to phenylalanine, this CDR3 has 13 amino acids. Only CDR3 DNA remains: 39 bases, in frame from the first base. Sequences MRHNA (CDR1) and SNTAGT (CDR2) are obtained from the germline V gene. Relative to germline, V is 6 bases shorter and J is 8 bases shorter, with 14 bases between their ends.

The clonotype originates from an adult with an advanced solid tumor such as melanoma, head and neck, liver or kidney cancer. The chain is encoded by TRBV6-4 joined to TRBJ2-4; D gene: possibly TRBD2, on 6 matching bases. The source material was CD4+ or CD8+ T cells sorted from blood, sampled in a trial of the OX40 agonist ivuxolimab. The DNA is TGTGCCAGCAGCCCTACTAGCAGCCACATTCAGTACTTC. This gives the protein CASSPTSSHIQYF.